This T cell receptor beta chain was identified during a study of identifying expanded T cells in peripheral blood (dated by TCRdb to about 2019). In the study overall: Technical replicates were generated by sequencing separate aliquots of the same genomic DNA pool, with four replicates compared pairwise. General study outcomes and caveats: In all healthy donors, the variance in clone template counts between samples taken two weeks apart rose significantly as total template count increased. The beta-binomial model significantly reduced the number of clones called differentially abundant and the false-positive rate across all healthy-donor time intervals. The binomial model flagged around 1.2 differentially abundant clones between technical replicates, compared with approximately 16 over about two weeks and 19 over around four weeks. The authors expected biological variance in healthy repertoires might increase further over much longer intervals such as months to years.

About this clone itself: Its binding antigen is unknown. No much larger clone exists at a distance of one base, and base qualities are not known.

During the collection period, no infections or other immune events were recorded for the healthy donors. Time-dependent variance in a beta-binomial model of T-cell clone differential abundance was calibrated using healthy-donor blood repertoires as a training cohort. There were roughly ten healthy donors in the training cohort, of whom 3 were female and 7 were male. Donor ages ranged from about 29 to 65 years, with an average of about 44 years. Obtained from a commercial supplier, whole blood was collected from each healthy donor at three time points set around two weeks apart. For immunosequencing, genomic DNA was extracted from whole blood that had not been sorted. The immunoSEQ Assay, which uses bias-controlled multiplex PCR amplification of genomic DNA, was used to profile TCRbeta CDR3 regions. Per the source publication's procedure: The absolute abundance of each unique TCRbeta CDR3 region was quantified after sequences were collapsed and filtered. Differential abundance was tested with a binomial (Fisher-equivalent) model and with a beta-binomial model adding time-dependent variance fitted from healthy donors. Clones with fewer than 5 combined templates were removed, and differential abundance was called for clones with a Benjamini-Hochberg FDR below 0.01. The form v = (b*log(k)+a)^2 was used to model beta-binomial variance as a function of total template count across the two samples. This immuneACCESS table, as held by TCRdb, lists in-frame sequences with V and J called but not all clones. Of the missing ones, under half trace to an unresolved V gene in checked studies; the others have no known cause. That table supplies the V and J calls and clone size; D and trimming were determined from the DNA. The sample table shows approximately 79,000 clones, and roughly 88% are seen once. The ten largest clones capture over 2.5% of the sample.

In the germline V gene (reference sequence), CDR1 corresponds to MNHEY and CDR2 to SMNVEV. From the cysteine through the phenylalanine, the CDR3 covers 13 amino acids. The CDR3 DNA has 39 bases and is translated from base 1. V has 10 bases trimmed and J has 2 bases trimmed; junction bases matching no gene number 6. This receptor chain uses TRBV27 and TRBJ2-7; 9 nucleotides in the junction match TRBD2. The TCR sequence derives from a person aged 18 to 75 in good health. Sequencing was done on a sample of blood. This receptor has the CDR3 CATQREATYEQYF. At the DNA level, the sequence is TGTGCCACCCAGCGGGAGGCGACCTACGAGCAGTACTTC.